This T cell receptor beta chain was sequenced for a study of blood T cell repertoires in COVID-19. Study-wide context: From the United States, Italy and Spain came samples of acute and convalescent COVID-19.

How the authors handled the data: Amplification of reference gene primers was used by the study to estimate nucleated cell counts. The assay was immunoSEQ multiplex PCR, and TCRdb's table has in-frame clones only and misses some. The DNA gave D and trimming, while V, J and clone size come from that table. The sample carries 60,000 to 70,000 clones, 88% recorded once. V was pared by 4 bases and J by 8 bases, with 12 bases between. The CDR3 contains 13 residues. Per the germline V gene, CDR1 is MNHEY and CDR2 is SVGEGT. V is TRBV6-2 or TRBV6-3 and J is TRBJ2-1; no reliable D call. The TCR originated in a woman in her fifties or sixties with COVID-19, enrolled during active disease. Material for sequencing was peripheral blood. The CDR3 reads CASSSRLTHEQFF. In DNA form, the CDR3 reads TGTGCCAGCAGTTCCAGGCTTACACATGAGCAGTTCTTC.